The text below deals with one T cell receptor (beta chain). Patients at the Seattle site were enrolled during active infection and followed longitudinally. This table comes from immunoSEQ multiplex PCR, and its TCRdb copy is limited to in-frame clones, with some not included. This repertoire shows approximately 140,000 clones, about 88% found once; its top ten account for approximately 2.5%. The entry originates in a study of blood T cell repertoires in COVID-19. Between the trimmed V and J ends, which lost 5 bases and 4 bases, there was a span of 18 bases. Germline V CDR1 and CDR2: SGHRS, YFSETQ. The CDR3 contains 15 residues.

The chain joins TRBV5-1 to TRBJ1-1; D is possibly TRBD1 (5 bases). Sequenced: peripheral blood. The receptor comes from a human donor with COVID-19, enrolled during active disease. The donor label of this sample is uncertain. The CDR3 sequence is CASRGGRARSTEAFF. The CDR3 DNA follows: TGCGCCAGCAGGGGTGGCAGGGCGCGGAGCACTGAAGCTTTCTTT.